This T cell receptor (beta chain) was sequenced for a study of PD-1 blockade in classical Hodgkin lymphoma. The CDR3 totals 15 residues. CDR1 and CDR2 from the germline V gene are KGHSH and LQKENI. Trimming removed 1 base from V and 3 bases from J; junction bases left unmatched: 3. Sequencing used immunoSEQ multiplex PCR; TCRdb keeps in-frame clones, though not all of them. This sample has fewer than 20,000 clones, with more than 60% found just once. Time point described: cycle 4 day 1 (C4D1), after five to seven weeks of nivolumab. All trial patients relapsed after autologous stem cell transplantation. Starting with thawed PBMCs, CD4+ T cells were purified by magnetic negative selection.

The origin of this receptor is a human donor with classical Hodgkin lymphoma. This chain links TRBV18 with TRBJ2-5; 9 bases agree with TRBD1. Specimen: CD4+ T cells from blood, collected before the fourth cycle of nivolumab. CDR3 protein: CASSPRQGGEETQYF. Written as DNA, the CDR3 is TGTGCCAGCTCACCACGACAGGGGGGTGAAGAGACCCAGTACTTC.